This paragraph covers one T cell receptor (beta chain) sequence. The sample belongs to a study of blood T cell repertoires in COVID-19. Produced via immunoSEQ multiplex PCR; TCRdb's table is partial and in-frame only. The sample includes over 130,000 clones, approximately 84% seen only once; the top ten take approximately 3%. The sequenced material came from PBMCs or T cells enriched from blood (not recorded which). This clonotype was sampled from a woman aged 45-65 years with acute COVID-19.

The DNA of the CDR3 is TGCGCCAGCAGCCCGGCGGGAAGGGTGGACACTGAAGCTTTCTTT. This encodes CASSPAGRVDTEAFF. The chain couples TRBV5-1 to TRBJ1-1; D is ambiguous. Trimming removed 4 bases from V and 3 bases from J, with 16 bases in between. Germline CDR1 SGHRS, CDR2 YFSETQ. The CDR3 has 15 residues.